This TCR beta chain was sequenced during a study of blood T cells in healthy people across ages. PCR was performed a second time for about 7 to 12 cycles using a sample-barcoded 5' primer and a J-beta primer mix. TCRdb re-called the 5' RACE reads with MiXCR, one entry per CDR3 protein. Of 750,000 to 1,000,000 distinct CDR3 sequences listed, 25% to 35% are singletons. These data were also filed under a second study, of T cells of mothers and their children.

This TCR was sampled from a woman aged 35 to 49 in good health. The sample consisted of blood.

CDR3 nucleotide sequence: TGTGCCAGCAGTTACTCGAGAGACAGGGGCCCTGAAGCTTTCTTT. Its protein is CASSYSRDRGPEAFF. The chain recombines TRBV6-2 or TRBV6-3 with TRBJ1-1; 8 bases are a match to TRBD1. Germline values: CDR1 MNHEY, CDR2 SVGEGT. This CDR3 region has 15 residues. The junction had 6 bases not matched to a gene; V was cut back by 0 bases and J by 6 bases.